This is a list of T cell receptor beta chains from one sample in a study of cytomegalovirus exposure and HLA in healthy donors. Sequencing used immunoSEQ multiplex PCR; TCRdb keeps in-frame clones, though not all of them. Of about 160,000 clones listed, 75% to 85% are singletons. The sample was PBMCs. The receptors stem from a man between 25 and 39 years old in good health and CMV-seronegative. Each CDR3 is given with its conserved first and last residue. A D gene is named only where the DNA matches it firmly. For some rows the clone size is stated as once, few or many, or as a class when expanded; others skip it.

CDR3 protein: CASSPQSPGLRSYEQYF; CDR3 DNA: TGTGCCAGCAGCCCTCAGTCCCCGGGACTGCGATCCTACGAGCAGTACTTC; V gene: TRBV11-2; J gene: TRBJ2-7; clone size: -; D gene: -
CDR3 protein: CASRDRDVSYNEQFF; CDR3 DNA: TGTGCCAGCAGGGACAGGGACGTCTCCTACAATGAGCAGTTCTTC; V gene: TRBV27; J gene: TRBJ2-1; clone size: -; D gene: TRBD1
CDR3 protein: CASSYLMGGNYGYTF; CDR3 DNA: TGTGCCAGCAGTTATCTTATGGGGGGGAACTATGGCTACACCTTC; V gene: TRBV28; J gene: TRBJ1-2; clone size: -; D gene: -
CDR3 protein: CAWSLERYEQFF; CDR3 DNA: TGTGCCTGGAGTCTCGAGCGGTATGAGCAGTTCTTC; V gene: TRBV30; J gene: TRBJ2-1; clone size: -; D gene: -
CDR3 protein: CASSSDRPSNQPQHF; CDR3 DNA: TGCGCCAGCAGCTCGGACAGACCCAGCAATCAGCCCCAGCATTTT; V gene: TRBV5-1; J gene: TRBJ1-5; clone size: -; D gene: -
CDR3 protein: CASSDHHSGANVLTF; CDR3 DNA: TGTGCCAGCAGTGATCATCACTCTGGGGCCAACGTCCTGACTTTC; V gene: TRBV25-1; J gene: TRBJ2-6; clone size: -; D gene: -
CDR3 protein: CVSSLTLGGRPQHF; CDR3 DNA: TGTGTCAGCAGTCTCACCCTAGGGGGAAGACCCCAGCATTTT; V gene: TRBV28; J gene: TRBJ1-5; clone size: -; D gene: -
CDR3 protein: CASSYSRFNQPQHF; CDR3 DNA: TGTGCCAGCAGTTACTCCAGATTTAATCAGCCCCAGCATTTT; V gene: TRBV6-5; J gene: TRBJ1-5; clone size: -; D gene: -
CDR3 protein: CASSWRNSPLHF; CDR3 DNA: TGTGCCAGCAGTTGGAGGAATTCACCCCTCCACTTT; V gene: TRBV6-6; J gene: TRBJ1-6; clone size: few; D gene: -
CDR3 protein: CASSTEAVSYEQYF; CDR3 DNA: TGTGCCAGTAGCACGGAGGCAGTCTCCTACGAGCAGTACTTC; V gene: TRBV19; J gene: TRBJ2-7; clone size: -; D gene: -
CDR3 protein: CASSLGQGWNTEAFF; CDR3 DNA: TGTGCCAGTAGTCTTGGACAGGGATGGAACACTGAAGCTTTCTTT; V gene: TRBV19; J gene: TRBJ1-1; clone size: -; D gene: TRBD1
CDR3 protein: CASAKVGGRWYEQYF; CDR3 DNA: TGTGCCAGCGCAAAGGTCGGCGGGAGGTGGTACGAGCAGTACTTC; V gene: TRBV27; J gene: TRBJ2-7; clone size: -; D gene: TRBD2
CDR3 protein: CASSPGTSGRTRNTGELFF; CDR3 DNA: TGTGCCAGCAGCCCTGGGACTAGCGGGAGGACAAGGAACACCGGGGAGCTGTTTTTT; V gene: TRBV7-9; J gene: TRBJ2-2; clone size: -; D gene: TRBD2
CDR3 protein: CASSFELQGRTDTQYF; CDR3 DNA: TGTGCCAGCAGCTTCGAGTTACAGGGCCGCACAGATACGCAGTATTTT; V gene: TRBV5-4; J gene: TRBJ2-3; clone size: -; D gene: -
CDR3 protein: CASSLVGQKNTIYF; CDR3 DNA: TGCGCCAGCAGCTTGGTGGGACAGAAAAACACCATATATTTT; V gene: TRBV5-1; J gene: TRBJ1-3; clone size: few; D gene: TRBD1
CDR3 protein: CASSTHRGLNTEAFF; CDR3 DNA: TGTGCCAGTAGTACCCACAGGGGGCTGAACACTGAAGCTTTCTTT; V gene: TRBV19; J gene: TRBJ1-1; clone size: -; D gene: TRBD1
CDR3 protein: CAISESGRRPTNEKLFF; CDR3 DNA: TGTGCCATCAGTGAGTCGGGGCGCCGACCAACTAATGAAAAACTGTTTTTT; V gene: TRBV10-3; J gene: TRBJ1-4; clone size: -; D gene: -
CDR3 protein: CASSQHSGVGSYNSPLHF; CDR3 DNA: TGTGCCAGCAGCCAACACTCAGGGGTAGGGTCCTATAATTCACCCCTCCACTTT; V gene: TRBV14; J gene: TRBJ1-6; clone size: -; D gene: -
CDR3 protein: CASSLPPRGESGNTIYF; CDR3 DNA: TGCGCCAGCAGCTTACCTCCCAGGGGCGAGTCTGGAAACACCATATATTTT; V gene: TRBV5-1; J gene: TRBJ1-3; clone size: -; D gene: -
CDR3 protein: CASSPGVGGHHEQFF; CDR3 DNA: TGTGCCAGCAGCCCCGGAGTTGGGGGCCATCATGAGCAGTTCTTC; V gene: TRBV6-4; J gene: TRBJ2-1; clone size: once; D gene: -
CDR3 protein: CASSLVVRGPPHF; CDR3 DNA: TGTGCCAGCAGCTTGGTTGTCAGGGGTCCTCCCCACTTC; V gene: TRBV11-2; J gene: TRBJ2-7; clone size: -; D gene: -
CDR3 protein: CASSLFGYQPQHF; CDR3 DNA: TGTGCCAGCAGCTTGTTCGGGTATCAGCCCCAGCATTTT; V gene: TRBV5-5; J gene: TRBJ1-5; clone size: -; D gene: -